The next 16 T cell receptor beta chains were all read from a single sample in a study of blood T cell repertoires in COVID-19. TCRdb keeps only in-frame clones here, not all; method: immunoSEQ multiplex PCR. The sample yields about 270,000 clones, around nine tenths seen once. The material sequenced was peripheral blood. The receptors shown here come from a man aged 35-49 years with active or convalescent COVID-19.

The chain joins TRBV12-5 to TRBJ1-5; TRBD1 agrees at 7 bases. The CDR3 loop spans 17 amino acids. The germline V gene has CDR1 LGHNT and CDR2 FRNRAP. J was trimmed by 4 bases and V by 1 base; bases with no gene match: 10. The CDR3 region is CASGLEFGDRENQPQHF. In DNA, the CDR3 is TGTGCTAGTGGTTTGGAATTCGGGGACAGAGAAAATCAGCCCCAGCATTTT.

The chain is built from TRBV18 and TRBJ2-5; TRBD2 agrees at 7 bases. In germline, CDR1 is KGHSH, CDR2 LQKENI. V trimming: 7 bases; J trimming: 2 bases; junction bases outside the gene matches: 7. This CDR3 has 14 residues. The CDR3 bases are TGTGCCAGCTTGAAAGAGCGGGGTCAAGAGACCCAGTACTTC. It yields the protein CASLKERGQETQYF.

This chain uses TRBV5-1 with TRBJ1-1, with D possibly being TRBD1 (5 bases). Trimming left V 3 bases short and J 2 bases short, with 14 bases between. This CDR3 is 15 amino acids long. The germline V gene has CDR1 SGHRS and CDR2 YFSETQ. The CDR3 protein is CASSSLGGSNTEAFF. DNA of the CDR3: TGCGCCAGCAGCTCTTTGGGGGGAAGCAACACTGAAGCTTTCTTT.

The V gene is TRBV19, the J gene TRBJ1-4; D call uncertain. The CDR3 sequence is 14 residues long. Germline values: CDR1 LNHDA, CDR2 SQIVND (reference sequence). V lost 3 bases, J lost 2 bases, and 7 bases lay in between. DNA for the CDR3: TGTGCCAGTAGTATGGGCCCGACTAATGAAAAACTGTTTTTT. This codes for CASSMGPTNEKLFF.

The chain combines TRBV4-2 with TRBJ2-3, with TRBD2 matching 16 bases. The CDR3 is 16 residues long. V shed 4 bases, J shed 4 bases, and the junction held 2 bases outside the gene matches. In germline, CDR1 is LGHNA, CDR2 YNFKEQ. The CDR3 is CASSPGLAGGPDTQYF. The CDR3 DNA is TGTGCCAGCAGCCCGGGACTAGCGGGGGGGCCAGATACGCAGTATTTT.

The chain employs TRBV15 and TRBJ1-1; 7 nucleotides agree with TRBD1. Trimming removed 7 bases from V and 1 base from J; junction bases left unmatched: 3. Germline V gives CDR1 LNHNV, CDR2 YYDKDF (reference sequence). The CDR3 runs to 13 residues. The CDR3 region is CATTSGGNTEAFF. DNA of the CDR3: TGTGCCACCACTTCAGGGGGGAACACTGAAGCTTTCTTT.

This clone was picked up one time. The gene calls are TRBV3-1 (or the pseudogene TRBV3-2) and TRBJ2-7, with 10 positions matching TRBD2. Germline lookup yields CDR1 LGHDT and CDR2 YNNKEL (reference sequence). The CDR3 runs 15 residues. V lost 2 bases, J lost 6 bases, and 7 bases stayed unmatched. The CDR3 spells CASSQLSGGAGEQYF. The CDR3 coding sequence is TGTGCCAGCAGCCAACTGAGCGGGGGGGCGGGCGAGCAGTACTTC.

V usage is TRBV10-1 and J usage is TRBJ2-3, with 12 bases identical to TRBD2. CDR3 length: 16 residues. The germline V gene has CDR1 WNHNN and CDR2 SYGVQD (reference sequence). V lost 0 bases, J lost 4 bases, and 2 bases stayed unmatched. CDR3 sequence reads: CASSESASGRADTQYF. The CDR3 DNA reads as TGCGCCAGCAGTGAGTCGGCTAGCGGGAGGGCAGATACGCAGTATTTT.

This sequence joins TRBV9 and TRBJ1-1; the match to TRBD1 covers 7 bases. Germline CDR1 SGDLS, CDR2 YYNGEE. This CDR3 is built from 16 residues. With 0 bases clipped from V and 4 bases from J, the junction kept 9 bases outside the gene matches. The CDR3 loop reads CASSVAPDRAFTEAFF. CDR3 DNA sequence: TGTGCCAGCAGCGTAGCTCCCGACAGGGCCTTCACTGAAGCTTTCTTT.

The rearrangement uses TRBV5-1 and TRBJ1-3; perhaps TRBD1 as D (5 bases). Trimming took 4 bases from V and 0 from J, leaving 17 bases between them. The CDR3 is 17 amino acids. Germline V gives CDR1 SGHRS, CDR2 YFSETQ. In DNA, the CDR3 is TGCGCCAGCAGCAGATCCGGGACTGCTATCTCTGGAAACACCATATATTTT. This sequence encodes CASSRSGTAISGNTIYF.

This chain joins TRBV6-6 and TRBJ1-2; the match to TRBD1 covers 10 bases. Germline CDR1 reads MNHNY; CDR2 reads SVGAGI (reference sequence). V lost 6 bases to trimming and J lost 9 bases; unmatched junction nucleotides: 10. The length of the CDR3 is 14 residues. The chain's CDR3 is CASSQMTGGSSYTF. The CDR3 DNA is TGTGCCAGCAGCCAAATGACAGGGGGCTCGAGCTACACCTTC.

The genes are TRBV24-1 and TRBJ2-1, with 13 bases matching TRBD2. CDR3 size: 16 residues. The V and J ends lost 2 bases and 7 bases, in that order; junction bases with no gene match: 4. The V gene's germline CDR1 is KGHDR and CDR2 SFDVKD. CDR3 sequence reads: CATSDWTSGSTNEQFF. CDR3 DNA: TGTGCCACCAGTGATTGGACTAGCGGGAGTACAAATGAGCAGTTCTTC.

The V gene is TRBV6-1, the J gene TRBJ2-1; 7 nucleotides line up with TRBD2. V trimming: 2 bases; J trimming: 6 bases; junction bases outside the gene matches: 10. The CDR3 extends over 16 amino acids. Germline assignment: CDR1 MNHNS and CDR2 SASEGT. CDR3 sequence: CASSEFGGGSPNEQFF. The CDR3 DNA reads as TGTGCCAGCAGTGAATTTGGAGGCGGGAGCCCCAATGAGCAGTTCTTC.

The CDR3 DNA reads as TGCGCCAGCAGCCAAGATAGTTACCGCAAGCAGTACTTC. Its protein product is CASSQDSYRKQYF. The rearrangement joins TRBV4-1 to TRBJ2-7; D is undetermined. The germline V and J ends were trimmed by 0 bases and 8 bases, with 11 bases remaining between them. Per germline, CDR1 MGHRA and CDR2 YSYEKL. The CDR3 sequence is 13 residues long.

V is TRBV27 and J is TRBJ2-1, with 10 bases matching TRBD1. Unmatched junction bases numbered 4, after V lost 4 bases and J lost 4 bases. This CDR3 contains 15 residues. Germline V gene lookup returns CDR1 MNHEY and CDR2 SMNVEV (reference sequence). DNA of the CDR3: TGTGCCAGCAGTTCTCCGGGACAGGGGTACAATGAGCAGTTCTTC. Residues: CASSSPGQGYNEQFF.

There are a few counts of this clone. The rearrangement links TRBV3-1 (or the pseudogene TRBV3-2) to TRBJ2-7; D is perhaps TRBD2 (5 bases). Trimming pared 4 bases from V and 7 bases from J, leaving 17 bases between. Germline CDR1 LGHDT, CDR2 YNNKEL (reference sequence). The CDR3 is 14 amino acids. CDR3 region: CASSPRFRGGEQYF. The CDR3 DNA reads TGTGCCAGCAGCCCTCGCTTTCGGGGTGGAGAGCAGTACTTC.